These 30 T cell receptor beta chains came from one sample sequenced in a study of cytomegalovirus exposure and HLA in healthy donors. Assay: immunoSEQ multiplex PCR; the TCRdb copy retains only in-frame clones and omits some. This table has about 310,000 clones, over 75% appearing once. The sequencing input was PBMCs. These receptors all come from a man aged 30 to 45 in good health and CMV-seronegative.

The chain links TRBV11-2 to TRBJ2-7, with D perhaps TRBD1 (6 bases). Germline CDR1 and CDR2: SGHAT and FQNNGV. CDR3 length: 16 residues. Trimming left V 3 bases short and J 4 bases short, with 19 bases between. The CDR3, as DNA: TGTGCCAGCAGCTTTACACCCTACGGACAGCATTACGAGCAGTACTTC. Its translation: CASSFTPYGQHYEQYF.

The chain employs TRBV6-6 and TRBJ1-5; D is possibly TRBD1 (6 bases). The ends were cut back, 5 bases at V and 5 bases at J, with 10 bases in the middle. Germline V gene lookup returns CDR1 MNHNY and CDR2 SVGAGI (reference sequence). This CDR3 has 13 residues. The CDR3 sequence is CASSQYRDQPQHF. CDR3 bases: TGTGCCAGCAGTCAATACAGGGATCAGCCCCAGCATTTT.

The CDR3 loop reads CASSKGQTSYEQYF. The CDR3 DNA reads as TGTGCCAGTAGTAAGGGACAGACCTCCTACGAGCAGTACTTC. The chain has TRBV19 and TRBJ2-7; 7 nucleotides line up with TRBD1. CDR1 LNHDA and CDR2 SQIVND come from the germline V gene (reference sequence). The length of the CDR3 is 14 residues. J gave up 0 bases and V 4 bases, and 3 bases lay outside the gene matches. The whole variable domain, filled in from reference TRBV19 and TRBJ2-7, reads DGGITQSPKYLFRKEGQNVTLSCEQNLNHDAMYWYRQDPGQGLRLIYYSQIVNDFQKGDIAEGYSVSREKKESFPLTVTSAQKNPTAFYLCASSKGQTSYEQYFGPGTRLTVT.

V gene TRBV30 combines with J gene TRBJ2-5; 8 nucleotides line up with TRBD1. V lost 3 bases and J lost 4; bases outside the gene matches: 7. CDR3 length equals 14 residues. CDR1 and CDR2 from the germline V gene are GTSNPN and SVGIG (reference sequence). The CDR3 reads CAWSAGQVPETQYF. The CDR3 nucleotides read TGTGCCTGGAGCGCGGGACAGGTCCCAGAGACCCAGTACTTC.

This rearrangement joins TRBV5-6 to TRBJ1-2; 9 nucleotides match TRBD1. From germline, CDR1 is SGHDT and CDR2 YYEEEE. The V gene end was trimmed by 4 bases and the J gene end by 6 bases; junction bases not matched to a gene: 13. This CDR3 spans 16 amino acids. CDR3 residues: CASSLPGTGTLNGYTF. The CDR3 nucleotides are TGTGCCAGCAGCCTACCTGGGACAGGGACGCTTAATGGCTACACCTTC.

The V call is TRBV4-1, the J call TRBJ2-2; TRBD1 agrees at 12 bases. The junction had 3 bases not matched to a gene; V was cut back by 4 bases and J by 3 bases. The CDR3 runs to 16 residues. Germline V CDR1 and CDR2: MGHRA, YSYEKL. The CDR3 loop reads CASSRGTGGHTGELFF. The CDR3 DNA sequence: TGCGCCAGCAGCCGAGGGACAGGGGGCCACACCGGGGAGCTGTTTTTT.

The chain combines TRBV7-9 with TRBJ2-2; the D gene is possibly TRBD2 (5 bases). CDR1 is SEHNR and CDR2 is FQNEAQ in the germline V gene (reference sequence). The CDR3 is made up of 16 amino acids. The ends were cut back, 2 bases at V and 3 bases at J, with 13 bases in the middle. In DNA, the CDR3 is TGTGCCAGCAGCTTACTCCTTCTGGAGGACACCGGGGAGCTGTTTTTT. It specifies CASSLLLLEDTGELFF.

The genes are TRBV2 and TRBJ2-1; 7 bases align to TRBD2. This CDR3 spans 15 amino acids. Germline-derived CDR1 and CDR2 are SNHLY and FYNNEI. V was pared by 4 bases and J by 1 base, with 4 bases of the junction left unmatched. The CDR3 here is CASSAGGLSYNEQFF. DNA of the CDR3: TGTGCCAGCAGTGCGGGGGGATTATCCTACAATGAGCAGTTCTTC. Using reference TRBV2 and TRBJ2-1 for the parts outside the CDR3, the full variable domain is EPEVTQTPSHQVTQMGQEVILRCVPISNHLYFYWYRQILGQKVEFLVSFYNNEISEKSEIFDDQFSVERPDGSNFTLKIRSTKLEDSAMYFCASSAGGLSYNEQFFGPGTRLTVL.

The chain employs TRBV5-4 and TRBJ2-1, with 7 bases identical to TRBD2. J was trimmed by 5 bases and V by 5 bases; bases with no gene match: 10. Germline-derived CDR1 and CDR2 are SGHNT and YYREEE (reference sequence). The CDR3 consists of 15 residues. Written as DNA, the CDR3 is TGTGCCAGCAGTCGTCTAGCGGAGAGGGACAATGAGCAGTTCTTC. Protein product: CASSRLAERDNEQFF.

The chain uses TRBV11-2 and TRBJ2-7, with TRBD1 matching 7 bases. Germline V gives CDR1 SGHAT, CDR2 FQNNGV. CDR3 length equals 16 residues. V shed 3 bases and J 3 bases; nucleotides not matched to a gene: 11. CDR3 protein: CASSFVRQGPLYEQYF. The CDR3 nucleotides are TGTGCCAGCAGCTTCGTCCGACAGGGCCCCCTCTACGAGCAGTACTTC.

In its sample, this clone was seen a few times. The chain is built from TRBV6-5 and TRBJ1-2; no reliable D call. The CDR3 consists of 10 residues. V was shortened by 7 bases and J by 4 bases, with 4 bases between the two germline ends. CDR1 and CDR2 (germline): MNHEY, SVGAGI. The CDR3 DNA follows: TGTGCCAGCACCCGCTATGGCTACACCTTC. Translation gives CASTRYGYTF.

DNA for the CDR3: TGTGCCAGCAGTTCAACCGCAGGGGGCGGACAGCCCCAGCATTTT. This translates into CASSSTAGGGQPQHF. This sequence joins TRBV6-1 and TRBJ1-5, with TRBD1 identical over 8 bases. Germline loops: CDR1 MNHNS, CDR2 SASEGT. J lost 7 bases, V lost 5 bases, and 10 bases had no gene match. This CDR3 has 15 residues.

V is TRBV4-3 and J is TRBJ1-1; no clear D. This CDR3 contains 15 residues. CDR1 is LGHNA and CDR2 is YSLEER in the germline V gene. The ends were cut back, 1 base at V and 0 bases at J, with 9 bases in the middle. The DNA for the CDR3 is TGCGCCAGCAGCCAAGTTCTCACAGTGAACACTGAAGCTTTCTTT. Amino acid sequence: CASSQVLTVNTEAFF.

The rearrangement joins TRBV6-5 to TRBJ1-6; D remains ambiguous. The CDR3 is made up of 14 amino acids. V lost 7 bases and J lost 0, with 7 bases in between. CDR1 and CDR2 from the germline V gene are MNHEY and SVGAGI. The CDR3 nucleotides are TGTGCCAGCATGGCTAGCTCCTATAATTCACCCCTCCACTTT. Translating gives CASMASSYNSPLHF.

The V gene is TRBV5-1, the J gene TRBJ2-7; a possible D gene is TRBD2 (6 bases). Per germline, CDR1 SGHRS and CDR2 YFSETQ. Trimming took off 3 bases at V and 4 bases at J, with 8 bases between the two ends. The CDR3 has 12 residues. The CDR3 nucleotides are TGCGCCAGCAGCTCGGGAGAATACGAGCAGTACTTC. This gives the protein CASSSGEYEQYF.

CDR3 nucleotides: TGTGCCAGCAGTTACGCGGACTCTGGAAACACCATATATTTT. It is translated as CASSYADSGNTIYF. V and J are TRBV6-6 and TRBJ1-3, with unresolved D. The CDR3 consists of 14 residues. The germline V gene has CDR1 MNHNY and CDR2 SVGAGI (reference sequence). V lost 2 bases and J 0 bases, leaving 5 bases between the germline ends.

This clone was counted once. This sequence joins TRBV11-2 and TRBJ2-2; D not certain. The length of the CDR3 is 17 residues. V lost 6 bases, J lost 2 bases, and 19 bases lay in between. Germline assignment: CDR1 SGHAT and CDR2 FQNNGV. DNA for the CDR3: TGTGCCAGCAGAGATTGGCTAGGCTCCACTAACACCGGGGAGCTGTTTTTT. Translating gives CASRDWLGSTNTGELFF.

There are a few counts of this clone. The CDR3 DNA sequence: TGTGCCAGCAGGGGCCGAGGACAGTACAATCAGCCCCAGCATTTT. This translates into CASRGRGQYNQPQHF. The genes are TRBV6-1 and TRBJ1-5; tentative D call: TRBD1 (6 bases). Deletions cut 6 bases from V and 3 bases from J, with 15 bases between. CDR1 and CDR2 from the germline V gene are MNHNS and SASEGT. The CDR3 is 15 amino acids.

About this clone itself: One junction end disagrees with the germline gene, perhaps due to a read error. V is TRBV4-3 and J is TRBJ2-7; D possibly corresponds to TRBD1 (6 bases). The CDR3 is 19 residues long. Germline assignment: CDR1 LGHNA and CDR2 YSLEER. CDR3 region: CASSQAIGLVGQPGYSPIF. In DNA form, the CDR3 reads TGCGCCAGCAGCCAAGCTATTGGGCTTGTCGGACAGCCCGGATACTCACCGATTTTC.

The chain has TRBV4-1 and TRBJ2-7; 8 bases are shared with TRBD2. The V and J ends lost 1 base and 6 bases, in that order; junction bases with no gene match: 11. Germline V gene data show CDR1 as MGHRA and CDR2 as YSYEKL. The CDR3 spans 16 residues. The CDR3 coding sequence is TGCGCCAGCAGCCAAGGTAATAGCGGGGTGTCTGGCGAGCAGTACTTC. Protein product: CASSQGNSGVSGEQYF.

The chain has TRBV6-6 and TRBJ2-7; 7 bases line up with TRBD2. This CDR3 is built from 13 residues. Trimming cost V 2 bases and J 6 bases; bases outside gene matches: 4. Looked up from germline, CDR1 is MNHNY and CDR2 is SVGAGI (reference sequence). DNA for the CDR3: TGTGCCAGCAGTTACACGACTAGCCTCGAGCAGTACTTC. Its protein product is CASSYTTSLEQYF.

The chain is built from TRBV5-1 and TRBJ2-3, with TRBD1 identical over 10 bases. The germline V gene encodes CDR1 SGHRS and CDR2 YFSETQ. The CDR3 runs 17 residues. Losses at the gene ends were 2 bases for V and 4 bases for J; bases not matched to a gene: 10. The CDR3 loop reads CASSFGTGDSRADTQYF. CDR3 in DNA: TGCGCCAGCAGCTTCGGGACAGGGGACTCCAGAGCAGATACGCAGTATTTT.

The rearrangement links TRBV6-5 to TRBJ1-6, with D possibly being TRBD1 (6 bases). The germline V gene encodes CDR1 MNHEY and CDR2 SVGAGI. This CDR3 is 14 amino acids long. Deletions cut 5 bases from V and 7 bases from J, with 12 bases between. CDR3 DNA: TGTGCCAGCAGTAGATCGGGACAAAATTCACCCCTCCACTTT. Amino acid sequence: CASSRSGQNSPLHF.

This clone was counted once. The rearrangement links TRBV7-9 to TRBJ1-2, with unresolved D. The V and J ends lost 2 bases and 8 bases respectively, with 6 bases between them. The V gene's germline CDR1 is SEHNR and CDR2 FQNEAQ (reference sequence). The CDR3 contains 11 residues. For the CDR3, the DNA is TGTGCCAGCAGCTTAATTCAAGGCTACACCTTC. Its protein is CASSLIQGYTF.

This sequence joins TRBV5-1 and TRBJ2-1; 7 nucleotides line up with TRBD2. The CDR3 contains 15 residues. In germline, CDR1 is SGHRS, CDR2 YFSETQ. Trimming took 0 bases from V and 1 from J; bases not matched to a gene: 1. The CDR3 sequence is CASSLGAGSYNEQFF. The CDR3 bases are TGCGCCAGCAGCTTGGGAGCGGGGTCCTACAATGAGCAGTTCTTC.

The CDR3, as DNA: TGTGCCACCAGCAGCGGACTAGCGGGGGGGGTCATCCAAGAGACCCAGTACTTC. Translated, it gives CATSSGLAGGVIQETQYF. The gene calls are TRBV15 and TRBJ2-5; 15 bases map to TRBD2. The CDR3 contains 18 residues. Germline CDR1 LNHNV, CDR2 YYDKDF (reference sequence). Trimming cost V 3 bases and J 1 base; bases outside gene matches: 6.

The chain joins TRBV7-2 to TRBJ2-7, with 11 bases identical to TRBD2. Germline CDR1 and CDR2: SGHTA and FQGNSA. Trimming removed 3 bases from V and 2 bases from J; junction bases left unmatched: 3. The CDR3 spans 15 residues. The CDR3 region has the DNA TGTGCCAGCAGCTTGAGACTAGCGGGGACCTACGAGCAGTACTTC. Protein product: CASSLRLAGTYEQYF. The whole variable domain, filled in from reference TRBV7-2 and TRBJ2-7, reads GAGVSQSPSNKVTEKGKDVELRCDPISGHTALYWYRQSLGQGLEFLIYFQGNSAPDKSGLPSDRFSAERTGGSVSTLTIQRTQQEDSAVYLCASSLRLAGTYEQYFGPGTRLTVT.

The rearrangement joins TRBV5-1 to TRBJ1-2; weak D call: TRBD1 (6 bases). Trimming cost V 8 bases and J 0 bases, with 17 bases left between them. The germline V gene encodes CDR1 SGHRS and CDR2 YFSETQ. The CDR3 totals 15 residues. The chain's CDR3 is CASYKGGLTNYGYTF. Written as DNA, the CDR3 is TGCGCCAGTTATAAAGGGGGATTAACTAACTATGGCTACACCTTC.

The genes are TRBV7-2 and TRBJ1-2; 8 bases are a match to TRBD1. Germline values: CDR1 SGHTA, CDR2 FQGNSA. V lost 1 base to trimming and J lost 1 base; unmatched junction nucleotides: 5. This CDR3 is built from 16 residues. CDR3 loop: CASSLDSGGHNYGYTF. The CDR3 region has the DNA TGTGCCAGCAGCTTAGATTCAGGGGGCCATAACTATGGCTACACCTTC.

This chain uses TRBV6-1 with TRBJ2-7, with 10 nucleotides matching TRBD1. The J segment lost 6 bases and the V segment lost 5 bases, leaving 4 bases of the junction unmatched. The CDR3 runs 13 residues. CDR1 and CDR2 from the germline V gene are MNHNS and SASEGT. Here the CDR3 reads CASSFGQGVEQYF. DNA of the CDR3: TGTGCCAGCAGTTTCGGACAGGGGGTCGAGCAGTACTTC.